The 22 T cell receptor beta chains in this list originate from one sample, sequenced in a study of radiotherapy plus CTLA-4 blockade in lung cancer. Measured with immunoSEQ multiplex PCR; TCRdb has only the in-frame clones, and not every one. This table holds some 64,000 clones, 76% found once. The sample was peripheral blood, taken from a patient treated with radiotherapy plus ipilimumab. The receptor set was obtained from a human donor with non-small cell lung cancer whose response to radiotherapy plus ipilimumab could not be evaluated. Some clones in this sample may be carry-over from other donors' samples.

The rearrangement links TRBV7-9 to TRBJ2-7; 12 nucleotides match TRBD1. The CDR3 is 14 amino acids. V was clipped by 5 bases and J by 5 bases; unmatched bases: 4. Germline V lookup: CDR1 SEHNR, CDR2 FQNEAQ (reference sequence). The CDR3 DNA reads TGTGCCAGCAGCCCGGGACAGGGGGCCCACGAGCAGTACTTC. Amino acids: CASSPGQGAHEQYF.

This chain uses TRBV11-3 with TRBJ2-3; 7 bases align to TRBD1. The trim removed 1 base at V and 2 bases at J, leaving 3 bases unmatched. This CDR3 comprises 15 residues. Germline CDR1 reads SGHNT; CDR2 reads YENEEA. In nucleotides, the CDR3 is TGTGCCAGCAGCTTAGGACAGGGAAACACAGATACGCAGTATTTT. Amino acids: CASSLGQGNTDTQYF.

V and J are TRBV7-8 and TRBJ1-1; D gene uncertain. The CDR3 runs 14 residues. CDR1 and CDR2 from the germline V gene are SGHVS and FQNEAQ. The V and J ends lost 1 base and 0 bases respectively, with 6 bases between them. The CDR3, as DNA: TGTGCCAGCAGCTTAGGGCAGATGAACACTGAAGCTTTCTTT. Protein sequence: CASSLGQMNTEAFF.

The rearrangement links TRBV6-1 to TRBJ2-7; 11 bases match TRBD2. V dropped 4 bases and J dropped 3; count of bases not matched to a gene: 8. The CDR3 is made up of 16 amino acids. Looked up from germline, CDR1 is MNHNS and CDR2 is SASEGT. The CDR3, as DNA: TGTGCCAGCAGTGGAACGGGGACTAGCGGACGCTACGAGCAGTACTTC. Encoded protein: CASSGTGTSGRYEQYF.

The genes are TRBV18 and TRBJ2-3; TRBD2 matches at 7 bases. Per germline, CDR1 KGHSH and CDR2 LQKENI. V shed 2 bases and J 0 bases; nucleotides not matched to a gene: 5. CDR3 length: 16 residues. The CDR3 coding sequence is TGTGCCAGCTCACCAGGGCTAGCGGCTAGCACAGATACGCAGTATTTT. Amino acids: CASSPGLAASTDTQYF.

The genes are TRBV7-8 and TRBJ1-5, with TRBD1 as a possible D gene (6 bases). Trimming removed 3 bases at V and 1 base at J, with 10 bases between. The CDR3 is 15 residues long. CDR1 SGHVS and CDR2 FQNEAQ come from the germline V gene. The CDR3 region is CASSFQQGSNQPQHF. The CDR3 nucleotides read TGTGCCAGCAGCTTCCAACAGGGAAGCAATCAGCCCCAGCATTTT.

J is TRBJ2-5 and V is TRBV7-9; D remains ambiguous. Trimming shortened V by 4 bases and J by 4 bases, and 4 bases separated the two germline ends. This CDR3 spans 11 amino acids. Germline V gives CDR1 SEHNR, CDR2 FQNEAQ (reference sequence). Written as DNA, the CDR3 is TGTGCCAGCAGCTCCCTAGAGACCCAGTACTTC. Its protein product is CASSSLETQYF.

The chain combines TRBV23-1 with TRBJ1-2; maybe TRBD1 (5 bases). TRBV23-1 is an open reading frame, and its role is uncertain. Trimming cost V 0 bases and J 0 bases, with 17 bases left between them. The CDR3 contains 18 residues. For the CDR3, the DNA is TGCGCCAGCAGTCAATCGTTGGGGGGAGAGGGTACTAACTATGGCTACACCTTC. It translates to CASSQSLGGEGTNYGYTF.

The V call is TRBV10-2, the J call TRBJ1-5; 8 bases align to TRBD1. This CDR3 contains 13 residues. V dropped 6 bases and J dropped 2; count of bases not matched to a gene: 0. From germline, CDR1 is WSHSY and CDR2 SAAADI. Here the CDR3 reads CASRGQGNQPQHF. Written as DNA, the CDR3 is TGCGCCAGCAGGGGACAGGGCAATCAGCCCCAGCATTTT.

The chain links TRBV7-2 to TRBJ2-2; no firm D call. Germline V gene data show CDR1 as SGHTA and CDR2 as FQGNSA. V lost 3 bases, J lost 6 bases, and 17 bases lay in between. The CDR3 has 16 amino acids. The CDR3 coding sequence is TGTGCCAGCAGCTTTTCCCCGCGAGCTTCGGCCGGGGAGCTGTTTTTT. This sequence encodes CASSFSPRASAGELFF.

The chain has TRBV28 and TRBJ2-2; no firm D call. V dropped 2 bases and J dropped 0 bases, with 13 bases sitting between them. Germline V gene data show CDR1 as MDHEN and CDR2 as SYDVKM. This CDR3 has 17 amino acids. The CDR3 DNA reads as TGTGCCAGCAGTTTAATTATTCACACAGCGAACACCGGGGAGCTGTTTTTT. Its translation: CASSLIIHTANTGELFF.

This chain's CDR3 is CASSIDYFYGYTF. CDR3 in DNA: TGTGCCAGTAGCATTGACTATTTCTATGGCTACACCTTC. This chain links TRBV19 with TRBJ1-2; unclear D gene. The CDR3 has 13 residues. The V end was cut by 6 bases, the J end by 4 bases, with 12 bases between. Germline CDR1 is LNHDA and CDR2 is SQIVND (reference sequence). The complete variable domain, with remaining parts taken from reference TRBV19 and TRBJ1-2, reads DGGITQSPKYLFRKEGQNVTLSCEQNLNHDAMYWYRQDPGQGLRLIYYSQIVNDFQKGDIAEGYSVSREKKESFPLTVTSAQKNPTAFYLCASSIDYFYGYTFGSGTRLTVV.

V gene TRBV5-1 combines with J gene TRBJ1-2, with 8 positions matching TRBD1. This CDR3 region has 16 residues. Germline V gene lookup returns CDR1 SGHRS and CDR2 YFSETQ. V lost 6 bases and J lost 5; bases outside the gene matches: 15. CDR3 sequence (DNA): TGCGCCAGCACCGAAAGTCTCGGGACAGGACCTTATGGCTACACCTTC. Its translation is CASTESLGTGPYGYTF.

As DNA, the CDR3 is TGTGCCAGCAGCTTGGGCGCCGGGACGGGGGCCTACAATGAGCAGTTCTTC. It yields the protein CASSLGAGTGAYNEQFF. The J gene is TRBJ2-1, the V gene TRBV5-4, with D maybe TRBD2 (6 bases). Deletions cut 0 bases from V and 2 bases from J, with 15 bases between. The length of the CDR3 is 17 residues. CDR1 is SGHNT and CDR2 is YYREEE in the germline V gene (reference sequence).

The chain couples TRBV5-6 to TRBJ1-6; weak D call: TRBD1 (6 bases). Trimming stripped 4 bases from V and 3 bases from J, with 8 bases between. Per the germline V gene, CDR1 is SGHDT and CDR2 is YYEEEE. The CDR3 has 14 residues. This CDR3 is CASSGTLYNSPLHF. The CDR3 DNA sequence: TGTGCCAGCAGCGGGACACTCTATAATTCACCCCTCCACTTT.

About this clone: The sample has other DNA sequences that encode this CDR3 too. The chain joins TRBV5-6 to TRBJ2-7; perhaps TRBD1 as D (5 bases). Trimming removed 6 bases at V and 2 bases at J, with 9 bases between. CDR3 length: 12 residues. Germline CDR1 SGHDT, CDR2 YYEEEE. The CDR3 is CASMAGPYEQYF. Written as DNA, the CDR3 is TGTGCCAGCATGGCAGGGCCCTACGAGCAGTACTTC.

The chain links TRBV28 to TRBJ2-1, with 11 bases fitting TRBD2. V lost 3 bases to trimming and J lost 5 bases; unmatched junction nucleotides: 6. This CDR3 is 16 amino acids long. Germline V CDR1 and CDR2: MDHEN, SYDVKM. The CDR3 nucleotides read TGTGCCAGCAGTTTCCTAGCGGGGGGAACCAACAATGAGCAGTTCTTC. It translates to CASSFLAGGTNNEQFF.

This clone occurred once. The chain is built from TRBV28 and TRBJ1-1; perhaps TRBD1 as D (5 bases). V lost 3 bases to trimming and J lost 11 bases, with 16 bases between them. The CDR3 totals 13 residues. CDR1 and CDR2 from the germline V gene are MDHEN and SYDVKM. CDR3 nucleotide sequence: TGTGCCAGCAGTTTGGCGGGACCCTATCAGGCTTTCTTT. This codes for CASSLAGPYQAFF.

The chain joins TRBV4-1 to TRBJ2-1; 8 nucleotides match TRBD2. Germline CDR1 reads MGHRA; CDR2 reads YSYEKL. The CDR3 extends over 16 amino acids. The V and J ends lost 3 bases and 4 bases, in that order; junction bases with no gene match: 8. As DNA, the CDR3 is TGCGCCAGCAGCCAGATTCGGGGGGGCAGGTACAATGAGCAGTTCTTC. Translation: CASSQIRGGRYNEQFF.

This rearrangement joins TRBV13 to TRBJ2-7; D possibly corresponds to TRBD2 (5 bases). Germline CDR1 and CDR2: PRHDT and FYEKMQ (reference sequence). CDR3 length: 13 residues. Trimming pared 3 bases from V and 7 bases from J, leaving 13 bases between. DNA of the CDR3: TGTGCCAGCAGCTTTGATTCCCGGGGAGAGCAGTACTTC. Its protein is CASSFDSRGEQYF.

This chain links TRBV15 with TRBJ1-4; 8 nucleotides line up with TRBD1. CDR3 size: 17 residues. The germline V gene has CDR1 LNHNV and CDR2 YYDKDF (reference sequence). V lost 3 bases, J lost 3 bases, and 9 bases stayed unmatched. The CDR3 nucleotides are TGTGCCACCAGCAGGCGACAGGGGCCGGTGGCTAATGAAAAACTGTTTTTT. Translation gives CATSRRQGPVANEKLFF. Full variable domain (rest looked up from reference TRBV15 and TRBJ1-4): DAMVIQNPRYQVTQFGKPVTLSCSQTLNHNVMYWYQQKSSQAPKLLFHYYDKDFNNEADTPDNFQSRRPNTSFCFLDIRSPGLGDTAMYLCATSRRQGPVANEKLFFGSGTQLSVL.

V usage is TRBV4-1 and J usage is TRBJ1-2; 7 bases are shared with TRBD1. V lost 0 bases, J lost 4 bases, and 11 bases stayed unmatched. Germline CDR1 reads MGHRA; CDR2 reads YSYEKL. This CDR3 has 17 amino acids. The CDR3 region has the DNA TGCGCCAGCAGCCAAGATTGGATGGGGACAGAGCTCTATGGCTACACCTTC. It encodes CASSQDWMGTELYGYTF.